This passage covers 29 T cell receptor beta chains from one sample sequenced in a study of cytomegalovirus exposure and HLA in healthy donors. The PCR contained 60 Vbeta and 13 Jbeta primers. Profiled with immunoSEQ multiplex PCR; TCRdb holds only in-frame clones, not every one. The table includes approximately 150,000 clones, about 82% detected once. The material sequenced was PBMCs. The receptors were sampled from a male donor in good health and CMV-seronegative.

The DNA for the CDR3 is TGTGCCAGCAGACTCCAAGGGGCAGGGGGCAATCAGCCCCAGCATTTT. Translating it yields CASRLQGAGGNQPQHF. The chain couples TRBV28 to TRBJ1-5; D perhaps matches TRBD1 (6 bases). Looked up from germline, CDR1 is MDHEN and CDR2 is SYDVKM. Between the trimmed V and J ends, which lost 6 bases and 2 bases, there was a span of 17 bases. CDR3 length: 16 amino acids.

This chain links TRBV4-3 with TRBJ2-1; 12 bases line up with TRBD2. Germline V lookup: CDR1 LGHNA, CDR2 YSLEER. After removal of 1 base from V and 8 bases from J, the junction contained 9 bases not matched to a gene. The CDR3 runs to 17 residues. The CDR3 sequence is CASSQAGWTSGMDEQFF. The CDR3 region has the DNA TGCGCCAGCAGCCAAGCAGGGTGGACTAGCGGGATGGATGAGCAGTTCTTC.

This chain joins TRBV9 and TRBJ2-3; D might be TRBD2 (6 bases). Germline V gene data show CDR1 as SGDLS and CDR2 as YYNGEE. The CDR3 has 14 amino acids. The ends were cut back, 2 bases at V and 3 bases at J, with 10 bases in the middle. CDR3 region: CASSVFGGTDTQYF. The CDR3 coding sequence is TGTGCCAGCAGCGTGTTTGGGGGGACAGATACGCAGTATTTT. Filled out from reference TRBV9 and TRBJ2-3, the complete variable domain reads DSGVTQTPKHLITATGQRVTLRCSPRSGDLSVYWYQQSLDQGLQFLIQYYNGEERAKGNILERFSAQQFPDLHSELNLSSLELGDSALYFCASSVFGGTDTQYFGPGTRLTVL.

V gene TRBV30 combines with J gene TRBJ2-3; a possible D gene is TRBD1 (6 bases). Per germline, CDR1 GTSNPN and CDR2 SVGIG (reference sequence). Trimming shortened V by 2 bases and J by 2 bases, and 8 bases separated the two germline ends. The CDR3 contains 13 residues. Written as DNA, the CDR3 is TGTGCCTGGAGTCGGGGACACACAGATACGCAGTATTTT. Translated, it gives CAWSRGHTDTQYF. The full variable domain, completed using reference TRBV30 and TRBJ2-3, is SQTIHQWPATLVQPVGSPLSLECTVEGTSNPNLYWYRQAAGRGLQLLFYSVGIGQISSEVPQNLSASRPQDRQFILSSKKLLLSDSGFYLCAWSRGHTDTQYFGPGTRLTVL.

The V gene is TRBV6-5, the J gene TRBJ1-1, with D maybe TRBD1 (6 bases). Germline V lookup: CDR1 MNHEY, CDR2 SVGAGI. This CDR3 spans 12 amino acids. The ends were cut back, 6 bases at V and 5 bases at J, with 10 bases in the middle. CDR3: CASSQGQTEAFF. In nucleotides, the CDR3 is TGTGCCAGCAGCCAGGGGCAGACTGAAGCTTTCTTT.

The chain recombines TRBV7-2 with TRBJ1-5; 7 bases match TRBD1. Germline V gene sequence: CDR1 SGHTA, CDR2 FQGNSA. This CDR3 spans 14 amino acids. J gave up 9 bases and V 1 base, and 6 bases lay outside the gene matches. In DNA form, the CDR3 reads TGTGCCAGCAGCTTAGTGGCGCCAGGGGGGCCCCAGCATTTT. Protein product: CASSLVAPGGPQHF.

The rearrangement uses TRBV7-8 and TRBJ2-3; D remains unclear. Trimming left V 5 bases short and J 3 bases short, with 18 bases between. This CDR3 is 16 amino acids long. Germline V gene sequence: CDR1 SGHVS, CDR2 FQNEAQ. The CDR3 DNA reads TGTGCCAGCAGCGCCCCTCGTCGGTTTGAGACAGATACGCAGTATTTT. It translates to CASSAPRRFETDTQYF.

The chain couples TRBV7-9 to TRBJ1-4; perhaps TRBD1 as D (6 bases). V lost 4 bases, J lost 4 bases, and 19 bases lay in between. This CDR3 spans 17 amino acids. Germline values: CDR1 SEHNR, CDR2 FQNEAQ (reference sequence). DNA for the CDR3: TGTGCCAGCAGCTCCCCGGGACACCACCGGGGTAATGAAAAACTGTTTTTT. Encoded protein: CASSSPGHHRGNEKLFF.

The V gene is TRBV19, the J gene TRBJ1-2, with 10 bases lining up with TRBD1. This CDR3 spans 14 amino acids. The germline gives CDR1 LNHDA, CDR2 SQIVND (reference sequence). V trimming: 8 bases; J trimming: 5 bases; junction bases outside the gene matches: 8. CDR3 in amino acids: CASAPGQGSYGYTF. The CDR3 DNA reads as TGTGCCAGTGCCCCGGGACAGGGGTCATATGGCTACACCTTC.

With regard to this clone: Distinct nucleotide sequences in the sample also encode this CDR3. The CDR3 spells CASSSQGQRHYEQYF. The CDR3 nucleotides are TGTGCCAGCAGCTCACAAGGACAGCGACACTACGAGCAGTACTTC. The rearrangement links TRBV7-2 to TRBJ2-7; D is possibly TRBD1 (6 bases). Germline V CDR1 and CDR2: SGHTA, FQGNSA. V was pared by 4 bases and J by 3 bases, with 16 bases between. The CDR3 runs 15 residues. Full variable domain (missing parts from reference TRBV7-2 and TRBJ2-7): GAGVSQSPSNKVTEKGKDVELRCDPISGHTALYWYRQSLGQGLEFLIYFQGNSAPDKSGLPSDRFSAERTGGSVSTLTIQRTQQEDSAVYLCASSSQGQRHYEQYFGPGTRLTVT.

The rearrangement uses TRBV5-5 and TRBJ2-7, with 8 bases that match TRBD1. The CDR3 runs to 14 residues. Germline loops: CDR1 SGHKS, CDR2 YYEKEE (reference sequence). With V trimmed by 2 bases and J by 2 bases, 3 bases remained unmatched. For the CDR3, the DNA is TGTGCCAGCAGCTTCGGACAGGGCACCTACGAGCAGTACTTC. Translation gives CASSFGQGTYEQYF.

The chain has TRBV20-1 and TRBJ2-7; no clear D gene. The CDR3 runs 11 residues. Germline CDR1 DFQATT, CDR2 SNEGSKA (reference sequence). The CDR3 reads CSSLRAYEQYF. The CDR3 region has the DNA TGCAGCTCCCTCCGCGCCTACGAGCAGTACTTC.

V usage is TRBV7-2 and J usage is TRBJ2-5, with TRBD2 matching over 12 bases. The J segment lost 4 bases and the V segment lost 6 bases, leaving 9 bases of the junction unmatched. The CDR3 is 16 residues long. CDR1 is SGHTA and CDR2 is FQGNSA in the germline V gene. The CDR3 DNA is TGTGCCAGCAGTCCTAGCGGGGGGGCCCGTTTAGAGACCCAGTACTTC. It specifies CASSPSGGARLETQYF.

The chain combines TRBV5-1 with TRBJ1-6; TRBD1 aligns across 9 bases. V dropped 3 bases and J dropped 0; count of bases not matched to a gene: 13. The CDR3 is made up of 20 amino acids. Germline CDR1 is SGHRS and CDR2 is YFSETQ. CDR3 sequence: CASSSEGQGTYSSYNSPLHF. CDR3 nucleotide sequence: TGCGCCAGCAGCTCCGAGGGACAGGGAACTTACAGCTCCTATAATTCACCCCTCCACTTT.

This chain uses TRBV4-2 with TRBJ2-7; TRBD1 matches at 7 bases. The V and J ends lost 0 bases and 6 bases, in that order; junction bases with no gene match: 5. From germline, CDR1 is LGHNA and CDR2 YNFKEQ. The CDR3 has 14 amino acids. Here the CDR3 DNA reads TGTGCCAGCAGCCAAGAAGACAGGGTGAGCGAGCAGTACTTC. It specifies CASSQEDRVSEQYF.

The chain uses TRBV5-8 and TRBJ1-5, with D tentatively TRBD1 (6 bases). The CDR3 is 17 amino acids. Germline loops: CDR1 SGHTS, CDR2 YDEGEE. V dropped 1 base and J dropped 1 base, with 15 bases sitting between them. The CDR3: CASSLSLGARSNQPQHF. The CDR3 coding sequence is TGTGCCAGCAGCTTGTCTCTGGGGGCCAGAAGCAATCAGCCCCAGCATTTT.

This clone was picked up one time. This chain joins TRBV29-1 and TRBJ1-1, with D unresolved. The V end lost 7 bases, the J end lost 4 bases, and 16 bases lay between the germline ends. Per the germline V gene, CDR1 is SQVTM and CDR2 is ANQGSEA. This CDR3 contains 13 residues. CDR3 nucleotides: TGCAGCGCGATCAGAGGAGACGCCACTGAAGCTTTCTTT. Its translation: CSAIRGDATEAFF.

Here the CDR3 reads CASSITAGTYEQYF. Here the CDR3 DNA reads TGTGCCAGTAGTATAACCGCAGGGACCTACGAGCAGTACTTC. The chain combines TRBV19 with TRBJ2-7; possible D gene TRBD1, 5 bases. V was trimmed by 2 bases and J by 2 bases, leaving 10 bases between them. The germline CDR1 and CDR2 sequences are LNHDA and SQIVND (reference sequence). CDR3 length: 14 amino acids.

This CDR3 is CASSVDQGSGNTIYF. CDR3 nucleotide sequence: TGTGCCAGCAGCGTAGATCAGGGCTCAGGAAACACCATATATTTT. The V call is TRBV9, the J call TRBJ1-3, with a possible D match to TRBD1 (5 bases). The germline gives CDR1 SGDLS, CDR2 YYNGEE. The ends were cut back, 0 bases at V and 4 bases at J, with 11 bases in the middle. The CDR3 has 15 amino acids.

The gene calls are TRBV19 and TRBJ2-1, with D perhaps matching TRBD2 (6 bases). The CDR3 runs 13 residues. Trimming took off 4 bases at V and 6 bases at J, with 10 bases between the two ends. The germline CDR1 and CDR2 sequences are LNHDA and SQIVND (reference sequence). The CDR3 loop is CASSSGLPNEQFF. The DNA of the CDR3 is TGTGCCAGTAGTAGCGGACTACCCAATGAGCAGTTCTTC.

The table lists this clone with a few counts. The rearrangement uses TRBV18 and TRBJ1-1; D remains unclear. Trimming cost V 3 bases and J 11 bases, with 13 bases left between them. The CDR3 contains 12 residues. The germline CDR1 and CDR2 sequences are KGHSH and LQKENI. CDR3 sequence: CASSPAIQPAFF. CDR3 coding DNA: TGTGCCAGCTCACCGGCAATACAACCGGCTTTCTTT.

V usage is TRBV9 and J usage is TRBJ1-2; 8 bases are shared with TRBD1. The CDR3 spans 14 residues. Germline V gene lookup returns CDR1 SGDLS and CDR2 YYNGEE. The V and J ends lost 3 bases and 7 bases, in that order; junction bases with no gene match: 8. The CDR3 reads CASSDTGGWSGYTF. In DNA, the CDR3 is TGTGCCAGCAGCGATACAGGGGGATGGAGTGGCTACACCTTC.

V gene TRBV10-3 combines with J gene TRBJ1-2; a weak D match, TRBD1 (6 bases). Germline lookup yields CDR1 ENHRY and CDR2 SYGVKD. The CDR3 covers 12 residues. V was cut by 3 bases and J by 6 bases, with 8 bases left in between. This chain's CDR3 is CAISETGNGYTF. CDR3 sequence (DNA): TGTGCCATCAGTGAAACAGGGAATGGCTACACCTTC.

The chain has TRBV11-2 and TRBJ1-2; 11 bases line up with TRBD1. The CDR3 totals 17 residues. After removal of 9 bases from V and 1 base from J, the junction contained 13 bases not matched to a gene. The germline CDR1 and CDR2 sequences are SGHAT and FQNNGV. The CDR3 DNA is TGTGCCAGGGACAGGGGGCATACTTCATTCGGTAACTATGGCTACACCTTC. Translation: CARDRGHTSFGNYGYTF.

The gene calls are TRBV6-6 and TRBJ1-5; 9 bases line up with TRBD1. The CDR3 is 16 residues long. Trimming removed 5 bases from V and 5 bases from J; junction bases left unmatched: 10. CDR1 is MNHNY, CDR2 SVGAGI, per germline (reference sequence). The chain's CDR3 is CASSPSGQGYHQPQHF. CDR3 in DNA: TGTGCCAGCAGTCCATCGGGACAGGGTTATCATCAGCCCCAGCATTTT.

The CDR3 protein is CASSPPWAYYEQYF. DNA for the CDR3: TGTGCCAGCTCACCCCCCTGGGCCTACTACGAGCAGTACTTC. The J gene is TRBJ2-7, the V gene TRBV18; D not certain. CDR1 is KGHSH, CDR2 LQKENI, per germline. This CDR3 comprises 14 residues. V lost 3 bases, J lost 3 bases, and 12 bases lay in between.

The chain links TRBV29-1 to TRBJ2-1; 7 nucleotides match TRBD2. Unmatched junction bases numbered 10, after V lost 4 bases and J lost 7 bases. Germline V gives CDR1 SQVTM, CDR2 ANQGSEA. The CDR3 loop spans 14 amino acids. For the CDR3, the DNA is TGCAGCGTTGTGGAGGGAGGGCCTAGGAATGAGCAGTTCTTC. Protein product: CSVVEGGPRNEQFF.

The chain is built from TRBV19 and TRBJ1-6; D unclear. CDR3 length: 15 amino acids. V dropped 5 bases and J dropped 7 bases, with 15 bases sitting between them. The germline V gene encodes CDR1 LNHDA and CDR2 SQIVND (reference sequence). CDR3 in DNA: TGTGCCAGTAGTCCCATGATGAGGGCAAATTCACCCCTCCACTTT. It translates to CASSPMMRANSPLHF.

Only one count was recorded for this clone. The chain's CDR3 is CASSQGAYRAQYF. The CDR3 DNA is TGCGCCAGCAGCCAAGGCGCCTACCGTGCGCAGTATTTT. The V gene is TRBV4-3, the J gene TRBJ2-3, with D unclear. The CDR3 is 13 residues long. The ends were cut back, 1 base at V and 10 bases at J, with 12 bases in the middle. Germline V CDR1 and CDR2: LGHNA, YSLEER.